This record concerns one TCR beta chain sequence. This entry comes from a study of control samples from healthy donors and cancer patients. The table came from immunoSEQ multiplex PCR; TCRdb's copy has only in-frame clones and leaves some out. The sample shows 150,000 to 200,000 clones, about 95% of them seen only once. Sequenced: PBMCs. The clonotype was recovered from a man aged 60 to 75 with colorectal cancer.

CDR3 in DNA: TGTGCCAGCTCACCAGGGACTAGCGGGGATCAGTTCTTC. Translating gives CASSPGTSGDQFF. The chain couples TRBV18 to TRBJ2-1; 13 positions agree with TRBD2. This CDR3 contains 13 residues. CDR1 and CDR2 from the germline V gene are KGHSH and LQKENI. Trimming cost V 2 bases and J 13 bases; bases outside gene matches: 2.